These T cell receptor beta chains were read from a single sample in a study of blood T cells in healthy people across ages. TCRdb called the 5' RACE reads again in MiXCR, with one record for every CDR3 protein. The table includes about 1.5 million distinct CDR3 sequences, under 55% detected once. The specimen sequenced was blood. The receptors stem from a woman under 30 in good health. CDR3s include the opening cysteine and the closing phenylalanine or tryptophan. The order of the fields is V gene, J gene, D gene, clone size, CDR3 DNA, CDR3 protein. A D gene is named only where the DNA matches it firmly. Some rows have no size entry. The others give once, few or many, or a class for an expanded clone.

>TRBV7-8|TRBJ1-1|NA|NA
TGTGCCAGCAGCTTACCTCTCGGCAGCATGAACACTGAAGCTTTCTTT
CASSLPLGSMNTEAFF
>TRBV29-1|TRBJ1-2|NA|NA
TGCAGCGTTGGGGGGCGCGGCTATGGCTACACCTTC
CSVGGRGYGYTF
>TRBV5-1|TRBJ2-1|TRBD2|few
TGCGCCAGCAGCCTCTCTTTCCTCCTAGCGGGGGCCGGCAATGAGCAGTTCTTC
CASSLSFLLAGAGNEQFF
>TRBV20-1|TRBJ1-6|NA|few
TGCAGTGGGTATAGGGGTTTTAATTCACCCCTCCACTTT
CSGYRGFNSPLHF
>TRBV4-3|TRBJ2-2|NA|NA
TGCGCCAGCAGCCAAGATCTTAGAGGCAGGCGATCGAACACCGGGGAGCTGTTTTTT
CASSQDLRGRRSNTGELFF
>TRBV29-1|TRBJ1-5|NA|NA
TGCAGCGTTGAGTCTGGACAGCTCAATCAGCCCCAGCATTTT
CSVESGQLNQPQHF
>TRBV20-1|TRBJ1-2|NA|NA
TGCAGTGCTAGTAGCGGGCATGGCTACACCTTC
CSASSGHGYTF
>TRBV2|TRBJ2-5|TRBD2|NA
TGTGCCAGCAGTGAGTTACTAGCGCAGGAGACCCAGTACTTC
CASSELLAQETQYF
>TRBV4-3|TRBJ2-3|TRBD2|once
TGCGCCAACAGCCAAGGTGGCGGGGGGGCAGCAGATACGCAGTATTTT
CANSQGGGGAADTQYF
>TRBV10-3|TRBJ2-1|TRBD2|NA
TGTGCCATCAGTGAAAGCGGGGGGCATTACACTGAGCAGTTCTTC
CAISESGGHYTEQFF
>TRBV30|TRBJ2-1|NA|NA
TGTGCCTGGAGCGTAGGTGGATCTGAGCAGTTCTTC
CAWSVGGSEQFF
>TRBV29-1|TRBJ2-3|NA|NA
TGCAGCGTCCACACGGGGTACTCAGATACGCAGTATTTT
CSVHTGYSDTQYF
>TRBV20-1|TRBJ2-7|NA|NA
TGCAGTGCTTCCCGGCAGGGTGAATCCTACGAGCAGTACTTC
CSASRQGESYEQYF
>TRBV12-3/TRBV12-4|TRBJ1-5|NA|few
TGTGCCAGCAGTTTAGTGGGGCAGCTTAGCAATCAGCCCCAGCATTTT
CASSLVGQLSNQPQHF
>TRBV7-9|TRBJ1-1|NA|NA
TGTGCCAGCAGCTTGCCCGCGGCGAACACTGAAGCTTTCTTT
CASSLPAANTEAFF
>TRBV12-3/TRBV12-4|TRBJ2-2|NA|few
TGTGCCAGCAGTTTTGGGGTCGGGGAGCTGTTTTTT
CASSFGVGELFF
>TRBV6-2/TRBV6-3|TRBJ2-1|NA|NA
TGTGCCAGCAGTGACGACCTATACAATGAGCAGTTCTTC
CASSDDLYNEQFF
>TRBV2|TRBJ1-2|NA|NA
TGTGCCAGCAGCCCACAACAGGGAGGGCAGGATGGCTACACCTTC
CASSPQQGGQDGYTF